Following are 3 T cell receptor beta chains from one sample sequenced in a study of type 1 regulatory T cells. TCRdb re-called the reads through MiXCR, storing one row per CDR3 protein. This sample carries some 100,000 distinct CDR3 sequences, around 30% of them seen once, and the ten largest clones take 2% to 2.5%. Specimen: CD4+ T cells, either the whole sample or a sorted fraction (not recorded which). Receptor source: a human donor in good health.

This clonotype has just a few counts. This CDR3 is CASTKGTSVSTDTQYF. CDR3 coding DNA: TGTGCCAGCACCAAGGGGACTAGCGTCAGCACAGATACGCAGTATTTT. This sequence joins TRBV5-4 and TRBJ2-3; 10 nucleotides agree with TRBD2. CDR1 is SGHNT and CDR2 is YYREEE in the germline V gene (reference sequence). V shed 6 bases, J shed 0 bases, and the junction held 7 bases outside the gene matches. The CDR3 has 16 amino acids.

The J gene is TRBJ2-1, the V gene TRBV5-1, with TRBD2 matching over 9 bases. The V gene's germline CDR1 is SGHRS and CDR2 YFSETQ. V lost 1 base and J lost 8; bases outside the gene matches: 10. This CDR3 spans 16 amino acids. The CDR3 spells CASSLPPGTSRDEQFF. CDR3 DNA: TGCGCCAGCAGCTTGCCCCCCGGGACTAGCCGAGATGAGCAGTTCTTC.

This CDR3 reads CASSELETEQYF. The CDR3 region has the DNA TGTGCCAGCAGTGAATTAGAGACCGAGCAGTACTTC. V gene TRBV2 combines with J gene TRBJ2-7; D gene unclear. Germline CDR1 reads SNHLY; CDR2 reads FYNNEI. The V gene lost 2 bases and the J gene lost 6 bases, with 8 bases spanning the gap. This CDR3 contains 12 residues.